One and the same sample provided the 17 T cell receptor beta chains below, sequenced in a study of T cells expressing NK-cell markers. TCRdb reprocessed the 5' RACE reads and keeps a single row for each CDR3 protein, giving no DNA. The data include roughly 2,000 distinct CDR3 sequences; the top ten clones carry just under 75%. The sequencing sample was made of blood T cells: a sorted CD56 or NKG2C T cell subset, CD4+ or CD8+ T cells, or bulk PBMC T cells (not recorded which). The receptors originated from a woman aged 18 to 35 in good health.

The chain carries TRBV25-1 and TRBJ1-5; the TCRdb call, TRBD1, lacks DNA for checking. Germline values: CDR1 MGHDK, CDR2 SYGVNS. The CDR3 covers 15 residues. The CDR3 reads CASSESRDREGPQHF. Supplemented by reference TRBV25-1 and TRBJ1-5, the full variable domain reads EADIYQTPRYLVIGTGKKITLECSQTMGHDKMYWYQQDPGMELHLIHYSYGVNSTEKGDLSSESTVSRIRTEHFPLTLESARPSHTSQYLCASSESRDREGPQHFGDGTRLSIL.

The J gene is TRBJ1-5, the V gene TRBV20-1; TCRdb outputs TRBD1, but without DNA this stays unchecked. The germline V gene encodes CDR1 DFQATT and CDR2 SNEGSKA (reference sequence). There are 15 residues in the CDR3. CDR3 protein: CSASARTGDVQPQHF.

The gene calls are TRBV3-1 and TRBJ2-4; TCRdb's D call, TRBD2, is unchecked because there is no DNA. This CDR3 is built from 13 residues. Germline CDR1 is LGHDT and CDR2 is YNNKEL (reference sequence). The CDR3 reads CASSQAGGGPQYF.

The rearrangement joins TRBV5-6 to TRBJ2-1; TCRdb calls TRBD1, which cannot be checked without DNA. There are 14 residues in the CDR3. The V gene's germline CDR1 is SGHDT and CDR2 YYEEEE. CDR3 protein: CASSFRRTYNEQFF.

The rearrangement links TRBV7-9 to TRBJ2-3; TCRdb indicates TRBD2, and absent DNA this call remains unverified. Germline CDR1 SEHNR, CDR2 FQNEAQ (reference sequence). The CDR3 sequence is 17 residues long. CDR3: CASSLAGRALITDTQYF.

The rearrangement uses TRBV19 and TRBJ1-6. The germline V gene encodes CDR1 LNHDA and CDR2 SQIVND (reference sequence). The CDR3 totals 14 residues. CDR3 protein: CASRQTDYNSPLHF.

The chain employs TRBV7-6 and TRBJ2-3; the TCRdb D gene call, TRBD1, has no DNA to confirm it. Germline values: CDR1 SGHVS, CDR2 FNYEAQ. This CDR3 is built from 16 residues. CDR3: CASSFAPGASTDTQYF.

The V gene is TRBV7-9, the J gene TRBJ2-7; the D gene TCRdb calls, TRBD1, cannot be checked with no DNA. The CDR3 is made up of 14 amino acids. CDR1 and CDR2 (germline): SEHNR, FQNEAQ (reference sequence). The CDR3 sequence: CASSFRTGGREQYF.

This clonotype registers medium-sized by frequency. V gene TRBV6-1 combines with J gene TRBJ2-1; absent DNA, TCRdb's TRBD1 call cannot be checked. The V gene's germline CDR1 is MNHNS and CDR2 SASEGT. This CDR3 spans 15 amino acids. The CDR3: CASSEGTGGYNEQFF.

The rearrangement uses TRBV7-2 and TRBJ2-1; the D call from TCRdb, TRBD2, cannot be confirmed without DNA. This CDR3 is 15 amino acids long. Germline V CDR1 and CDR2: SGHTA, FQGNSA. CDR3 amino acids: CASSLGGTSWNEQFF.

This chain links TRBV20-1 with TRBJ2-5; without DNA, the TCRdb call of TRBD1 cannot be checked. The CDR3 extends over 14 amino acids. Germline V gene lookup returns CDR1 DFQATT and CDR2 SNEGSKA (reference sequence). The CDR3 region is CSAREGDRQETQYF.

This clonotype ranks as medium-sized in terms of frequency. The rearrangement joins TRBV6-5 to TRBJ1-1. Germline CDR1 is MNHEY and CDR2 is SVGAGI. The CDR3 contains 15 residues. The CDR3: CASSWVGPADTEAFF.

Its frequency marks this clonotype as medium-sized. The genes are TRBV7-6 and TRBJ2-3; TCRdb's D call of TRBD2 is untestable without DNA. The CDR3 covers 15 residues. Germline CDR1 SGHVS, CDR2 FNYEAQ. The CDR3 sequence: CASSLAAGGPATQYF.

In terms of frequency, this clonotype is medium-sized. V is TRBV4-3 and J is TRBJ2-2; the TCRdb D gene call, TRBD2, has no DNA to confirm it. There are 16 residues in the CDR3. Germline values: CDR1 LGHNA, CDR2 YSLEER. Here the CDR3 reads CASSQDPGGGAGELFF.

The chain has TRBV15 and TRBJ2-3; TCRdb indicates TRBD2, and absent DNA this call remains unverified. CDR3 length equals 16 residues. The germline CDR1 and CDR2 sequences are LNHNV and YYDKDF (reference sequence). CDR3 in amino acids: CATSRLAGDGTDTQYF.

V gene TRBV6-2 or TRBV6-3 combines with J gene TRBJ2-1; TCRdb picks TRBD2, but there is no DNA to check that call. The CDR3 spans 14 residues. Germline CDR1 reads MNHEY; CDR2 reads SVGEGT. This CDR3 reads CASGEREVGNEQFF.

V gene TRBV12-3 or TRBV12-4 combines with J gene TRBJ1-2. This CDR3 has 13 residues. The chain's CDR3 is CASSFQQSYGYTF.